The present TCR beta chain was sequenced within a study of blood T cells in healthy people across ages. CDR1 is LNHDA and CDR2 is SQIVND in the germline V gene (reference sequence). V lost 5 bases to trimming and J lost 0 bases, with 22 bases between them. The CDR3 runs to 18 residues. Combining a sample-barcoded 5' primer with a J-beta primer mix, a second PCR ran for roughly 6 to 12 cycles. Tagging of each cDNA molecule was performed by a template-switch adaptor with 12 random nucleotides. All samples gave at least 2.5 million CDR3-containing paired-end reads. TCRdb ran MiXCR on the 5' RACE reads and lists one entry per CDR3 protein. The sample consists of around 1,500,000 distinct CDR3 sequences, about 28% of them appearing once. This clonotype was seen just once.

The sequenced sample was blood. This chain links TRBV19 with TRBJ1-1; D possibly corresponds to TRBD1 (5 bases). The source is a woman in her 30s in good health. The CDR3 loop is CASSANTGGGAMNTEAFF. Here the CDR3 DNA reads TGTGCCAGTAGTGCGAACACAGGCGGCGGGGCCATGAACACTGAAGCTTTCTTT.